This T cell receptor beta chain was recorded in a study of blood T cells in healthy people across ages. Study-wide results and limits: Older age coincided with a roughly linear decline in TCR beta diversity per million T cells.

Each donor had approximately 10 milliliters of peripheral blood drawn. Using a J-beta primer mix together with a sample-barcoded 5' primer, a second PCR was run for roughly 7 to 11 cycles. TCRdb recomputed calls from the 5' RACE reads with MiXCR, one row per CDR3 protein. This table holds about 640,000 distinct CDR3 sequences, 58% found once. This clonotype came up once. Its antigen is still unknown. The length of the CDR3 is 17 residues. The germline CDR1 and CDR2 sequences are SEHNR and FQNEAQ (reference sequence). Trimming took 3 bases from V and 5 from J; bases not matched to a gene: 14. The chain joins TRBV7-9 to TRBJ2-5; 8 bases line up with TRBD2. The TCR originated in a man in his fifties or sixties in good health. The sample consisted of blood. CDR3 residues: CASSFITLAGGGETQYF. The CDR3 coding sequence is TGTGCCAGCAGCTTTATTACGTTGGCGGGGGGTGGTGAGACCCAGTACTTC.